The next 26 T cell receptor beta chains were all read from a single sample in a study of cytomegalovirus exposure and HLA in healthy donors (dated by TCRdb to the late 2010s). The library was obtained by the immunoSEQ multiplex PCR assay. The multiplex PCR relied on a mix of 60 forward primers for TCR Vbeta segments and 13 reverse primers for TCR Jbeta segments. The source is immuneACCESS, and TCRdb retained only in-frame sequences with V and J called. Part of the clones is not carried over; for the studies checked, unresolved V genes explain less than half of this, and the remainder is unexplained. The sample has 130,000 to 150,000 clones on record, approximately 74% of them singletons. The ten top clones hold 4.3% of the sample. Input material: PBMCs. Every receptor here comes from a man younger than 35 in good health and CMV-seropositive.

This clone was observed a few times. The genes are TRBV5-4 and TRBJ2-5; possible D gene TRBD1, 5 bases. V was trimmed by 6 bases and J by 0 bases, leaving 9 bases between them. Looked up from germline, CDR1 is SGHNT and CDR2 is YYREEE (reference sequence). This CDR3 spans 13 amino acids. Here the CDR3 reads CASKKGYQETQYF. The CDR3 region has the DNA TGTGCCAGCAAAAAGGGGTACCAAGAGACCCAGTACTTC.

The rearrangement uses TRBV27 and TRBJ2-3; 8 bases map to TRBD1. From germline, CDR1 is MNHEY and CDR2 SMNVEV (reference sequence). The CDR3 is made up of 13 amino acids. V shed 5 bases and J 6 bases; nucleotides not matched to a gene: 4. CDR3 in DNA: TGTGCCAGCAGTGCAGGGGGCGGGGATACGCAGTATTTT. This sequence encodes CASSAGGGDTQYF.

The table lists this clone with a few counts. The chain joins TRBV4-3 to TRBJ2-6, with D possibly being TRBD2 (6 bases). The CDR3 has 18 amino acids. In germline, CDR1 is LGHNA, CDR2 YSLEER. V shed 0 bases and J shed 0 bases, with 12 bases lying between them. DNA for the CDR3: TGCGCCAGCAGCCAAGATGCAGCGGGTTTCTCTGGGGCCAACGTCCTGACTTTC. This gives the protein CASSQDAAGFSGANVLTF.

In nucleotides, the CDR3 is TGTGCCAGCAGTTTAATACAGGGGTGGGTAGCGCAAGAGACCCAGTACTTC. Its translation is CASSLIQGWVAQETQYF. The rearrangement joins TRBV27 to TRBJ2-5; TRBD1 aligns across 7 bases. CDR1 is MNHEY, CDR2 SMNVEV, per germline (reference sequence). Unmatched junction bases numbered 11, after V lost 2 bases and J lost 2 bases. CDR3 length equals 17 residues.

The J gene is TRBJ1-3, the V gene TRBV10-3; tentative D call: TRBD1 (5 bases). CDR3 length equals 14 residues. V was shortened by 2 bases and J by 0 bases, with 5 bases between the two germline ends. Germline V CDR1 and CDR2: ENHRY, SYGVKD. The CDR3 region is CAISERGSGNTIYF. DNA of the CDR3: TGTGCCATCAGTGAGAGGGGCTCTGGAAACACCATATATTTT.

The V gene is TRBV27, the J gene TRBJ2-7, with TRBD1 identical over 8 bases. V lost 3 bases and J lost 0; bases outside the gene matches: 7. CDR3 size: 16 residues. The V gene's germline CDR1 is MNHEY and CDR2 SMNVEV (reference sequence). Here the CDR3 DNA reads TGTGCCAGCAGTTTTTCAAGGACAGGGATCTCCTACGAGCAGTACTTC. It translates to CASSFSRTGISYEQYF.

The chain couples TRBV5-1 to TRBJ2-5; TRBD2 might be the D (5 bases). This CDR3 spans 14 amino acids. Germline V gives CDR1 SGHRS, CDR2 YFSETQ. V gave up 4 bases and J gave up 5 bases, with 15 bases separating them. In DNA, the CDR3 is TGCGCCAGCAGCATAGATGGTAGCGATGAGACCCAGTACTTC. Translated, it gives CASSIDGSDETQYF.

This clone was detected a few times. This chain links TRBV4-3 with TRBJ2-4, with TRBD1 matching 9 bases. Trimming removed 4 bases from V and 0 bases from J; junction bases left unmatched: 7. CDR1 is LGHNA, CDR2 YSLEER, per germline. The length of the CDR3 is 17 residues. The CDR3 DNA is TGCGCCAGCAGCCCCTGGACAGGGGCTGGAGCCAAAAACATTCAGTACTTC. Protein sequence: CASSPWTGAGAKNIQYF.

The J gene is TRBJ1-2, the V gene TRBV27; 8 bases are a match to TRBD1. V was clipped by 5 bases and J by 8 bases; unmatched bases: 13. This CDR3 has 15 amino acids. Germline loops: CDR1 MNHEY, CDR2 SMNVEV (reference sequence). The CDR3 DNA reads TGTGCCAGCAGTCTCCACCCGACAGGGGTTCAGGGCTACACCTTC. It codes for CASSLHPTGVQGYTF.

V and J are TRBV5-8 and TRBJ2-7, with a tentative D call TRBD2 (7 bases). The V end lost 1 base, the J end lost 7 bases, and 12 bases lay between the germline ends. The CDR3 has 13 residues. Germline CDR1 is SGHTS and CDR2 is YDEGEE. DNA of the CDR3: TGTGCCAGCAGCTTGTGGAGGGGGGGAGAGCAGTACTTC. The encoded protein is CASSLWRGGEQYF.

This clone has more than one count but fewer than ten. The germline gene is not matched at one end of the junction; a read error may be the cause. The chain employs TRBV29-1 and TRBJ2-2; 8 positions match TRBD1. The CDR3 is 15 amino acids. The V gene's germline CDR1 is SQVTM and CDR2 ANQGSEA. Here the CDR3 reads CSVAQTGASTEELFF. In DNA form, the CDR3 reads TGCAGCGTGGCCCAGACAGGGGCCTCGACCGAGGAGCTGTTTTTT.

V usage is TRBV4-2 and J usage is TRBJ2-3; no firm D call. This CDR3 has 18 amino acids. CDR1 LGHNA and CDR2 YNFKEQ come from the germline V gene. V dropped 0 bases and J dropped 3 bases, with 19 bases sitting between them. In nucleotides, the CDR3 is TGTGCCAGCAGCCAAGATGGTCGCCAAGCGAAACTTACAGATACGCAGTATTTT. It is translated as CASSQDGRQAKLTDTQYF.

The chain joins TRBV19 to TRBJ1-1; weak D call: TRBD1 (5 bases). The length of the CDR3 is 13 residues. Germline CDR1 and CDR2: LNHDA and SQIVND (reference sequence). Trimming shortened V by 3 bases and J by 2 bases, and 7 bases separated the two germline ends. The DNA for the CDR3 is TGTGCCAGTAGTATTACAGGCAACACTGAAGCTTTCTTT. It codes for CASSITGNTEAFF.

The chain is built from TRBV19 and TRBJ1-4, with a possible D match to TRBD1 (5 bases). There are 11 residues in the CDR3. Germline V gives CDR1 LNHDA, CDR2 SQIVND (reference sequence). V gave up 5 bases and J gave up 13 bases, with 11 bases separating them. The CDR3 protein is CASSGEGRLFF. The CDR3 coding sequence is TGTGCCAGTAGTGGGGAGGGGAGACTGTTTTTT.

This clone occurred a few times. The chain is built from TRBV30 and TRBJ1-1; D is ambiguous. The CDR3 spans 12 residues. Germline V gene data show CDR1 as GTSNPN and CDR2 as SVGIG (reference sequence). Trimming took off 0 bases at V and 4 bases at J, with 6 bases between the two ends. The chain's CDR3 is CAWSVRGTEAFF. In nucleotides, the CDR3 is TGTGCCTGGAGTGTACGGGGCACTGAAGCTTTCTTT. The full variable domain, in which reference TRBV30 and TRBJ1-1 provide the parts outside the CDR3, is SQTIHQWPATLVQPVGSPLSLECTVEGTSNPNLYWYRQAAGRGLQLLFYSVGIGQISSEVPQNLSASRPQDRQFILSSKKLLLSDSGFYLCAWSVRGTEAFFGQGTRLTVV.

This clone appeared a few times. This chain joins TRBV27 and TRBJ1-2; D is unclear. Deletions cut 3 bases from V and 6 bases from J, with 11 bases between. The CDR3 has 13 residues. Germline values: CDR1 MNHEY, CDR2 SMNVEV (reference sequence). The CDR3, as DNA: TGTGCCAGCAGTTTGGCACAGTTTGATGGCTACACCTTC. Translation: CASSLAQFDGYTF.

The chain carries TRBV7-8 and TRBJ1-3, with D perhaps TRBD1 (6 bases). There are 14 residues in the CDR3. Trimming pared 3 bases from V and 5 bases from J, leaving 11 bases between. In germline, CDR1 is SGHVS, CDR2 FQNEAQ. The chain's CDR3 is CASSFTGSRNTIYF. For the CDR3, the DNA is TGTGCCAGCAGCTTTACAGGGAGTCGAAACACCATATATTTT.

In regard to this clone: A junction boundary mismatches the germline segment, possibly from a read error. The identical CDR3 is also encoded by other nucleotide sequences in the sample. The rearrangement joins TRBV2 to TRBJ1-6; D gene unclear. Germline V CDR1 and CDR2: SNHLY, FYNNEI. The CDR3 runs 16 residues. CDR3 region: CASKTYPSSYNSPLHF. The CDR3 DNA reads TGTGCCAGCAAGACCTACCCTAGCTCCTATAATTCCCCCCTCCACTTT.

This sequence joins TRBV13 and TRBJ2-5; the D gene is possibly TRBD1 (5 bases). The CDR3 covers 13 residues. Per germline, CDR1 PRHDT and CDR2 FYEKMQ (reference sequence). Trimming shortened V by 4 bases and J by 5 bases, and 11 bases separated the two germline ends. The CDR3 bases are TGTGCCAGCAGCTCGGTGGCAGGGGAGACCCAGTACTTC. Protein product: CASSSVAGETQYF.

This rearrangement joins TRBV6-1 to TRBJ1-2; 7 bases agree with TRBD1. V shed 1 base and J 4 bases; nucleotides not matched to a gene: 6. This CDR3 contains 15 residues. The V gene's germline CDR1 is MNHNS and CDR2 SASEGT. DNA for the CDR3: TGTGCCAGCAGTGAAGGAAGGGACAGCTTCTATGGCTACACCTTC. Protein sequence: CASSEGRDSFYGYTF.

This clone has a single count. The chain joins TRBV11-2 to TRBJ2-7, with D possibly being TRBD1 (6 bases). V was trimmed by 2 bases and J by 3 bases, leaving 14 bases between them. Looked up from germline, CDR1 is SGHAT and CDR2 is FQNNGV. This CDR3 region has 15 residues. CDR3: CASSLTTTGIYEQYF. The CDR3 DNA sequence: TGTGCCAGCAGCTTAACCACCACAGGGATCTACGAGCAGTACTTC.

CDR3 in amino acids: CASSPTVSGNYGYTF. DNA of the CDR3: TGTGCCAGCAGCCCCACTGTCTCGGGGAATTATGGCTACACCTTC. The rearrangement joins TRBV7-9 to TRBJ1-2, with D unclear. The CDR3 consists of 15 residues. V gave up 5 bases and J gave up 5 bases, with 18 bases separating them. CDR1 is SEHNR and CDR2 is FQNEAQ in the germline V gene (reference sequence). The variable domain in full, with the rest retrieved from reference TRBV7-9 and TRBJ1-2, is DTGVSQNPRHKITKRGQNVTFRCDPISEHNRLYWYRQTLGQGPEFLTYFQNEAQLEKSRLLSDRFSAERPKGSFSTLEIQRTEQGDSAMYLCASSPTVSGNYGYTFGSGTRLTVV.

The chain recombines TRBV11-2 with TRBJ2-5; D possibly corresponds to TRBD2 (6 bases). Trimming stripped 3 bases from V and 5 bases from J, with 19 bases between. The CDR3 extends over 16 amino acids. CDR1 is SGHAT, CDR2 FQNNGV, per germline. CDR3 coding DNA: TGTGCCAGCAGCTTCGGAGCACTAGCTGGGGACGAGACCCAGTACTTC. As protein: CASSFGALAGDETQYF.

J is TRBJ1-2 and V is TRBV5-1; D uncertain. This CDR3 is 13 amino acids long. V was trimmed by 0 bases and J by 0 bases, leaving 3 bases between them. CDR1 and CDR2 (germline): SGHRS, YFSETQ. The CDR3 loop is CASSLVSNYGYTF. The CDR3 nucleotides read TGCGCCAGCAGCTTGGTCTCTAACTATGGCTACACCTTC. The full variable domain, completed using reference TRBV5-1 and TRBJ1-2, is KAGVTQTPRYLIKTRGQQVTLSCSPISGHRSVSWYQQTPGQGLQFLFEYFSETQRNKGNFPGRFSGRQFSNSRSEMNVSTLELGDSALYLCASSLVSNYGYTFGSGTRLTVV.

This clone has just a few counts. The gene calls are TRBV4-2 and TRBJ1-5; tentative D call: TRBD1 (6 bases). Germline V gene sequence: CDR1 LGHNA, CDR2 YNFKEQ. V was pared by 6 bases and J by 4 bases, with 10 bases between. The CDR3 length is 13 residues. CDR3: CASSLDRNQPQHF. CDR3 DNA sequence: TGTGCCAGCAGTCTCGACAGGAATCAGCCCCAGCATTTT.

The chain carries TRBV28 and TRBJ1-2; 9 positions match TRBD1. Germline CDR1 MDHEN, CDR2 SYDVKM. This CDR3 is 15 amino acids long. V was clipped by 5 bases and J by 4 bases; unmatched bases: 8. For the CDR3, the DNA is TGTGCCAGCAGTCCCGGGACAGGGACGGGCTATGGCTACACCTTC. Translated, it gives CASSPGTGTGYGYTF.